This entry lists 9 T cell receptor beta chains sequenced from one sample in a study of blood T cells in healthy people across ages. Next came a second PCR, run for about 7 to 12 cycles, which used a sample-barcoded 5' primer along with a J-beta primer mix. TCRdb reprocessed the 5' RACE reads via MiXCR and lists one record per CDR3 protein. The sample consists of around 990,000 distinct CDR3 sequences, around two fifths of them appearing once. The sample taken for sequencing was blood. The receptors shown here come from a man between 18 and 29 years old in good health.

The chain couples TRBV5-1 to TRBJ1-1, with 8 bases that match TRBD1. Looked up from germline, CDR1 is SGHRS and CDR2 is YFSETQ. CDR3 length: 15 residues. V shed 4 bases and J 2 bases; nucleotides not matched to a gene: 7. The CDR3 region is CASSATQGANTEAFF. CDR3 DNA sequence: TGCGCCAGCAGCGCGACCCAGGGGGCTAACACTGAAGCTTTCTTT.

The chain couples TRBV20-1 to TRBJ2-3; 9 bases align to TRBD2. Germline V gene data show CDR1 as DFQATT and CDR2 as SNEGSKA (reference sequence). The CDR3 spans 14 residues. Germline trimming cut 5 bases from V and 2 bases from J; bases unmatched to any gene: 5. The CDR3 reads CSAQGLAYTDTQYF. The CDR3 nucleotides are TGCAGTGCTCAGGGACTAGCCTACACAGATACGCAGTATTTT.

In this sample, this clonotype turned up a few times. V is TRBV30 and J is TRBJ2-3; D may be TRBD2 (6 bases). V was cut by 3 bases and J by 3 bases, with 16 bases left in between. The germline V gene has CDR1 GTSNPN and CDR2 SVGIG (reference sequence). The CDR3 runs to 15 residues. The CDR3 reads CAWSPLGGVTDTQYF. The CDR3 DNA reads as TGTGCCTGGAGCCCCTTGGGGGGTGTAACAGATACGCAGTATTTT.

The chain uses TRBV4-1 and TRBJ1-5; D is uncertain. Trimming removed 6 bases at V and 4 bases at J, with 13 bases between. The CDR3 spans 14 residues. CDR1 and CDR2 (germline): MGHRA, YSYEKL. The CDR3, as DNA: TGCGCCAGCAGTGCATCCCTCCTAAATCAGCCCCAGCATTTT. Translating gives CASSASLLNQPQHF.

This clonotype was observed a handful of times. A junction boundary mismatches the germline segment, possibly from a read error. The V gene is TRBV20-1, the J gene TRBJ2-5; D perhaps matches TRBD2 (5 bases). This CDR3 is built from 12 residues. CDR1 DFQATT and CDR2 SNEGSKA come from the germline V gene (reference sequence). CDR3 sequence: CSTRYSAGTQYF. DNA of the CDR3: TGCAGTACTAGGTACAGCGCAGGGACCCAGTACTTC.

This clonotype appeared a few times. The chain joins TRBV9 to TRBJ2-1, with 8 bases matching TRBD1. The DNA end favors TRBJ2-7, so the J call may be wrong. Germline CDR1 SGDLS, CDR2 YYNGEE. CDR3 length: 14 amino acids. CDR3 residues: CASSAGGPHNEQYF. The CDR3 DNA follows: TGTGCCAGCAGCGCAGGGGGCCCCCACAATGAGCAGTACTTC.

Details on this clonotype: At one of its ends the junction is not consistent with the germline gene, which may arise from a read error. The chain joins TRBV25-1 to TRBJ1-5; D gene uncertain. Germline V gives CDR1 MGHDK, CDR2 SYGVNS. The CDR3 is 14 residues long. The DNA for the CDR3 is TGTGCCAACAGTGAACGGACTAGCAATCAGCCCCAGCATTTT. The encoded protein is CANSERTSNQPQHF.

The sample holds a few counts of this clonotype. The J gene is TRBJ1-1, the V gene TRBV15; maybe TRBD1 (5 bases). In germline, CDR1 is LNHNV, CDR2 YYDKDF (reference sequence). This CDR3 is built from 19 residues. Trimming pared 8 bases from V and 1 base from J, leaving 29 bases between. The CDR3 here is CATGWCRTDLSRANTEAFF. In DNA, the CDR3 is TGTGCCACCGGATGGTGTAGAACGGACCTGAGCAGGGCGAACACTGAAGCTTTCTTT.

The chain links TRBV14 to TRBJ1-2, with D hard to call. The V end lost 1 base, the J end lost 2 bases, and 8 bases lay between the germline ends. Looked up from germline, CDR1 is SGHDN and CDR2 is FVKESK. The CDR3 spans 14 residues. The CDR3, as DNA: TGTGCCAGCAGCCAAGTTCACAGCAACTATGGCTACACCTTC. Protein product: CASSQVHSNYGYTF.